This T cell receptor beta chain was retrieved from a study of identical twins. From the 5' RACE reads, TCRdb called clonotypes with MiXCR, one entry per CDR3 protein. This sample has a few hundred thousand distinct CDR3 sequences, with over 9.5% found just once. Whole-study results and caveats: Carriage of fewer insertions was seen in abundant cord blood beta clonotypes, whereas memory repertoires showed none. Among out-of-frame alpha sequences shared by twins, low generation probability occurred in excess. Conclusions rested on cross-sectional statistics rather than following the same donors.

This clonotype was seen repeatedly, ten times or more. Its antigen is still unknown. CDR1 and CDR2 (germline): SGHVS, FQNEAQ. CDR3 length: 14 amino acids. The V and J ends lost 1 base and 5 bases respectively, with 12 bases between them. Material: memory T cells sorted from blood. V gene TRBV7-8 combines with J gene TRBJ2-7; no definite D call. This clonotype originated in a man in his fifties or sixties in good health. The CDR3 is CASSLGDRADEQYF. The CDR3 nucleotides read TGTGCCAGCAGCTTAGGGGATCGTGCGGACGAGCAGTACTTC.